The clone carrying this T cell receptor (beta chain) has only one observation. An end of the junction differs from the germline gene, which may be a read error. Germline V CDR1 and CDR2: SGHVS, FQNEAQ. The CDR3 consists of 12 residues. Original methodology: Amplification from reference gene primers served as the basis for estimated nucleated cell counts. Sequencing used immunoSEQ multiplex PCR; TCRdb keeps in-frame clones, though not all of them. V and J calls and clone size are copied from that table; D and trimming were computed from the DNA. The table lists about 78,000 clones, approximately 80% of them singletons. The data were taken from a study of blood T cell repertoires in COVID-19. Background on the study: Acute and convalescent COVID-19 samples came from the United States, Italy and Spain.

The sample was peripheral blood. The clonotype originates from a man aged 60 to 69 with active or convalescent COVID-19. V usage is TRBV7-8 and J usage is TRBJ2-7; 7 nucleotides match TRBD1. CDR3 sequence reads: CASSSIHSRDSF. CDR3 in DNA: TGTGCCAGCAGCTCCATTCACTCCAGGGACAGCTTC.